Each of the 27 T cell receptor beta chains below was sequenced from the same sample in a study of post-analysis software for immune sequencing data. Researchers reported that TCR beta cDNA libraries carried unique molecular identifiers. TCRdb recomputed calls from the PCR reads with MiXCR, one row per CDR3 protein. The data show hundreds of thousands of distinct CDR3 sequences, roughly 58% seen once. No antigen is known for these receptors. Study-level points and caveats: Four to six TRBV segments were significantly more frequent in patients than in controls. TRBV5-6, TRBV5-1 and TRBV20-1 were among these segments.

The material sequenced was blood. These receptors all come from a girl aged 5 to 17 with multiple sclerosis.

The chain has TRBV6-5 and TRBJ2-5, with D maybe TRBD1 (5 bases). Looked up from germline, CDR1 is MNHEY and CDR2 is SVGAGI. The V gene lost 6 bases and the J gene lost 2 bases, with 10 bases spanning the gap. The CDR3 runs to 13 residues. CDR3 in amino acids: CASRRQLQETQYF. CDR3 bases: TGTGCCAGCAGGCGACAGTTACAAGAGACCCAGTACTTC.

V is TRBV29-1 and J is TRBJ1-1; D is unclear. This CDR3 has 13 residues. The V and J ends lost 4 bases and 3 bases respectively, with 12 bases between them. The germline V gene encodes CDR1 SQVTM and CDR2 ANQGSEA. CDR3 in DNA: TGCAGCGTTGTGGGCCAGGCCGACACTGAAGCTTTCTTT. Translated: CSVVGQADTEAFF.

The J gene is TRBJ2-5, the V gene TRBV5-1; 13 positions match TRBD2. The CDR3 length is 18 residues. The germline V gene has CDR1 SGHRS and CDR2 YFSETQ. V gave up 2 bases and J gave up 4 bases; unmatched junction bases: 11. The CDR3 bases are TGCGCCAGCAGCTTTTCTGGGACTAGCGGGGTGGGTCGAGAGACCCAGTACTTC. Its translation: CASSFSGTSGVGRETQYF.

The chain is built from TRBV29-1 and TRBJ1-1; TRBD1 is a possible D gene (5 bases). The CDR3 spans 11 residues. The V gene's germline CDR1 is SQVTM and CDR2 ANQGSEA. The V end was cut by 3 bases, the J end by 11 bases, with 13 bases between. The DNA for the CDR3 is TGCAGCGTTGATAGGATCGCAGGGGCTTTCTTT. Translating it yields CSVDRIAGAFF.

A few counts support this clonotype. CDR3 sequence (DNA): TGCGCCAGCAGCTTGCACCTACGGGGTGGAGAGAAAGATACGCAGTATTTT. It encodes CASSLHLRGGEKDTQYF. This chain links TRBV5-1 with TRBJ2-3; D perhaps matches TRBD2 (5 bases). The CDR3 is 17 residues long. V was cut by 1 base and J by 5 bases, with 20 bases left in between. Germline assignment: CDR1 SGHRS and CDR2 YFSETQ. Drawing the rest from reference TRBV5-1 and TRBJ2-3, the complete variable domain is KAGVTQTPRYLIKTRGQQVTLSCSPISGHRSVSWYQQTPGQGLQFLFEYFSETQRNKGNFPGRFSGRQFSNSRSEMNVSTLELGDSALYLCASSLHLRGGEKDTQYFGPGTRLTVL.

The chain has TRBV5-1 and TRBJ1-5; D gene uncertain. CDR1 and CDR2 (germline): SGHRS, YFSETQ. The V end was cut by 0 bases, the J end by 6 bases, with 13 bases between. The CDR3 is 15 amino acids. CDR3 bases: TGCGCCAGCAGCTTGGCCGGTACGTCCGGTCAGCCCCAGCATTTT. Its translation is CASSLAGTSGQPQHF.

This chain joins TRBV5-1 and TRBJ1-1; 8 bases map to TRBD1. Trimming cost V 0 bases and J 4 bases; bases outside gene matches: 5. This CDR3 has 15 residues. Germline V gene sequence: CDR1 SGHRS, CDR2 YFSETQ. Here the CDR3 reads CASSLATGATTEAFF. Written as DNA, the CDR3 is TGCGCCAGCAGCTTGGCGACAGGGGCGACCACTGAAGCTTTCTTT.

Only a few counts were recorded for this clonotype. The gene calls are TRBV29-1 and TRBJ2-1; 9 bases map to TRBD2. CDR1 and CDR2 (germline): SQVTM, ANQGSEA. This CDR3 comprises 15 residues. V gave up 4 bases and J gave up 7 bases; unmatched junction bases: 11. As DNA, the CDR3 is TGCAGCGTTGGAATGCGGGGGGGCCTTGAAAATGAGCAGTTCTTC. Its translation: CSVGMRGGLENEQFF.

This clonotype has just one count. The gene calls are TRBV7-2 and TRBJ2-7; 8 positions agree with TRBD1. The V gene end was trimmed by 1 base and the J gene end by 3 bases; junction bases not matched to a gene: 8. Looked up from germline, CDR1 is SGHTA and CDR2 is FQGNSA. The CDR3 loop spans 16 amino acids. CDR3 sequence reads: CASSLEGRTGRYEQYF. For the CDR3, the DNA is TGTGCCAGCAGCTTAGAAGGGCGGACAGGGCGCTACGAGCAGTACTTC.

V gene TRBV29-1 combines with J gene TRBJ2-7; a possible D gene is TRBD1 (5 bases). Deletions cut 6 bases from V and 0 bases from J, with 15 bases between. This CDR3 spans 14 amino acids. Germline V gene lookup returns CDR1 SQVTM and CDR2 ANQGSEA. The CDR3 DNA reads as TGCAGCGTGTCACAGGCAATGAGCTCCTACGAGCAGTACTTC. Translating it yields CSVSQAMSSYEQYF.

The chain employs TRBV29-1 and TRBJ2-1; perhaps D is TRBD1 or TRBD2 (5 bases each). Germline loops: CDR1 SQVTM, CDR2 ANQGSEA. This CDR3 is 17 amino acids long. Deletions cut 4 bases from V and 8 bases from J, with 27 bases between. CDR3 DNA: TGCAGCGTTGCGGGACCGGACGGAAACCCCCGGCGCCATGAGCAGTTCTTC. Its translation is CSVAGPDGNPRRHEQFF.

CDR3 sequence (DNA): TGTGCCAGCAGCTTAGACGGCAGCCTAGCCAAAAACATTCAGTACTTC. It codes for CASSLDGSLAKNIQYF. The gene calls are TRBV7-8 and TRBJ2-4, with no clear D. There are 16 residues in the CDR3. CDR1 and CDR2 from the germline V gene are SGHVS and FQNEAQ. The V and J ends lost 1 base and 0 bases respectively, with 10 bases between them.

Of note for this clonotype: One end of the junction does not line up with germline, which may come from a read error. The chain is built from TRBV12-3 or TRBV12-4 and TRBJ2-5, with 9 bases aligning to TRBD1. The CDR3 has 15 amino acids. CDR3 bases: TGTGCCAGCAGTTTTAGGGGACAGGGTCAAGAGGCCCAGTACTTC. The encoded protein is CASSFRGQGQEAQYF.

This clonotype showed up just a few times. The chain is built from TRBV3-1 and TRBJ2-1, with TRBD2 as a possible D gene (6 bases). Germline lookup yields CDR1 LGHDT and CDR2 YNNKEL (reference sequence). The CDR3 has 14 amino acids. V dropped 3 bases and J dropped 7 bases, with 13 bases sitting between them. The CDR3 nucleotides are TGTGCCAGCAGCCAGTCACGGGGGAGGAATGAGCAGTTCTTC. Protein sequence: CASSQSRGRNEQFF.

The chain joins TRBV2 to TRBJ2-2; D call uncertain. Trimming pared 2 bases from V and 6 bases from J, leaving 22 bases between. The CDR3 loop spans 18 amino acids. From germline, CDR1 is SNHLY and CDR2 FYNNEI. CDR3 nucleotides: TGTGCCAGCAGTGAAAGTAGAATCGACTCCATCAAGCCCGGGGAGCTGTTTTTT. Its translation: CASSESRIDSIKPGELFF.

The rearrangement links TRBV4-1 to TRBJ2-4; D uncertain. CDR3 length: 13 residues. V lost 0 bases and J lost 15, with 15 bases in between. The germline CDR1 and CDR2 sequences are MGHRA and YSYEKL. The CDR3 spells CASSQEPGFVLYF. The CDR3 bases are TGCGCCAGCAGCCAAGAGCCGGGCTTCGTTCTGTACTTC.

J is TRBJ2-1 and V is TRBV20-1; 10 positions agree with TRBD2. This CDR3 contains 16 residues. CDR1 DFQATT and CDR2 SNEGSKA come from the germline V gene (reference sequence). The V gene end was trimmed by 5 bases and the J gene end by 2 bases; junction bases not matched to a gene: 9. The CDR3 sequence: CSARGSGRPPYNEQFF. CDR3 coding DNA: TGCAGTGCTCGCGGTAGCGGGAGGCCCCCCTACAATGAGCAGTTCTTC.

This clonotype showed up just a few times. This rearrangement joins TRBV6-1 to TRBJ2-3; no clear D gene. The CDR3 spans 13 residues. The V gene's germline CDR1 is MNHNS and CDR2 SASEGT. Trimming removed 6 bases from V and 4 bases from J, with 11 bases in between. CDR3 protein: CASRIGPADTQYF. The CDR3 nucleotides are TGTGCCAGCAGGATCGGTCCCGCAGATACGCAGTATTTT.

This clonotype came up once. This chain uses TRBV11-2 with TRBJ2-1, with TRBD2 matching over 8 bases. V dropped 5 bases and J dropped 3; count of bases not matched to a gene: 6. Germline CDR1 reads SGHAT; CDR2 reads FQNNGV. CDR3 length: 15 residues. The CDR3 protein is CASSPSGSYYNEQFF. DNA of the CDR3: TGTGCCAGCAGCCCGAGCGGGAGTTACTACAATGAGCAGTTCTTC. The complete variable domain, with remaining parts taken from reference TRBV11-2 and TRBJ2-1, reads EAGVAQSPRYKIIEKRQSVAFWCNPISGHATLYWYQQILGQGPKLLIQFQNNGVVDDSQLPKDRFSAERLKGVDSTLKIQPAKLEDSAVYLCASSPSGSYYNEQFFGPGTRLTVL.

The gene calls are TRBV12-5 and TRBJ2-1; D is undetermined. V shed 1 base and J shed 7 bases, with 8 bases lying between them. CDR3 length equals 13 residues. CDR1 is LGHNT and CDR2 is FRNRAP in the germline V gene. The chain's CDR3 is CASGLAFRNEQFF. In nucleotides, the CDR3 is TGTGCTAGTGGTTTGGCCTTTAGGAATGAGCAGTTCTTC.

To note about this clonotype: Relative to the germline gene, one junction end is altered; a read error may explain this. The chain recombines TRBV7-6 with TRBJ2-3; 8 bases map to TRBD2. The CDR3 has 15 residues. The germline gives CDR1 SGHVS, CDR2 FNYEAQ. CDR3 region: CAGSPTSGNGDTQYF. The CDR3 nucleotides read TGTGCCGGCAGTCCCACTAGCGGCAACGGAGATACGCAGTATTTT.

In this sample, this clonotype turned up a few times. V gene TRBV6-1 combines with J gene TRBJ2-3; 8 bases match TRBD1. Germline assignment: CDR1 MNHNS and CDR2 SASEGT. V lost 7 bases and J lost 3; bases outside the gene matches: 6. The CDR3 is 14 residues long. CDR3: CASKIDRGTDTQYF. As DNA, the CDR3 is TGTGCCAGCAAAATCGACAGGGGAACAGATACGCAGTATTTT.

CDR3 sequence reads: CSVEGTGDTYGYTF. In DNA, the CDR3 is TGCAGCGTTGAGGGGACAGGGGATACCTATGGCTACACCTTC. The rearrangement joins TRBV29-1 to TRBJ1-2; 10 nucleotides line up with TRBD1. CDR1 is SQVTM and CDR2 is ANQGSEA in the germline V gene. Germline trimming cut 3 bases from V and 4 bases from J; bases unmatched to any gene: 5. This CDR3 has 14 amino acids.

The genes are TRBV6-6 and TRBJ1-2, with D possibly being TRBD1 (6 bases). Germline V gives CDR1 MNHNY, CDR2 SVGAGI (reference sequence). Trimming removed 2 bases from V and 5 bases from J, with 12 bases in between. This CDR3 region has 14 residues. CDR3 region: CASSYMGAQYGYTF. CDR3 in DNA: TGTGCCAGCAGTTACATGGGGGCGCAATATGGCTACACCTTC.

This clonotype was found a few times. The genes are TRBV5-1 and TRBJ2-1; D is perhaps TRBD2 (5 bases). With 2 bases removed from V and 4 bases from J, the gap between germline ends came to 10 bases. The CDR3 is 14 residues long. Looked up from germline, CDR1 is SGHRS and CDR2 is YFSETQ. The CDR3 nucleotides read TGCGCCAGCAGCTTTTTTACTAGTTACAATGAGCAGTTCTTC. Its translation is CASSFFTSYNEQFF.

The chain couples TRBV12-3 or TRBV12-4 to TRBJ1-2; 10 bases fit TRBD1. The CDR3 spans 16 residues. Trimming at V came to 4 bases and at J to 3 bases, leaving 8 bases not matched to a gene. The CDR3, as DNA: TGTGCCAGCAGTTCAACCTCGGGACAGGGGTACTATGGCTACACCTTC. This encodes CASSSTSGQGYYGYTF.

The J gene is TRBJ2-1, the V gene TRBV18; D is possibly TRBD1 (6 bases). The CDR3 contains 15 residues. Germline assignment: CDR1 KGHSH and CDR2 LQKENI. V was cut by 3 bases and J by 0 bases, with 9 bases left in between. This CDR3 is CASSPGAGSYNEQFF. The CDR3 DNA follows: TGTGCCAGCTCACCGGGGGCGGGCTCCTACAATGAGCAGTTCTTC.